This is a list of T cell receptor beta chains from one sample in a study of naive and memory T cell subsets. TCRdb recomputed calls from the 5' RACE reads with MiXCR, one row per CDR3 protein. The table lists roughly 30,000 distinct CDR3 sequences, around 15% of them singletons. All receptors derive from a female donor in good health. Each CDR3 is given without its conserved first and last residue. The order of the fields is J gene, V gene, clone size, CDR3 protein. For some rows the clone size is stated as once, few or many, or as a class when expanded; others skip it.

TRBJ2-3 | TRBV29-1 | many | SVEELGVGTDTQY
TRBJ2-1 | TRBV4-2 | NA | ASSRRGGQSSYNEQF
TRBJ1-1 | TRBV5-1 | NA | ASSSGQQNTEAF
TRBJ2-1 | TRBV5-1 | NA | ASSLGANEQF
TRBJ2-3 | TRBV19 | few | ASSMVTGDTDTQY
TRBJ2-7 | TRBV5-1 | few | ASSLGGRSYEQY
TRBJ2-1 | TRBV20-1 | medium-sized | SAPRGHKNEQF
TRBJ2-7 | TRBV15 | few | ATSRAKDIRNEQY
TRBJ1-1 | TRBV29-1 | NA | SVEEMSTEAF
TRBJ2-5 | TRBV5-1 | many | ASSPGLAGAGETQY
TRBJ2-1 | TRBV7-9 | NA | AGVGGIEQF
TRBJ1-2 | TRBV20-1 | NA | SARSPDTGGYGYT
TRBJ2-3 | TRBV6-6 | NA | ASSYLAGYDTQY
TRBJ1-2 | TRBV6-1 | few | ASSSQGAGGYT